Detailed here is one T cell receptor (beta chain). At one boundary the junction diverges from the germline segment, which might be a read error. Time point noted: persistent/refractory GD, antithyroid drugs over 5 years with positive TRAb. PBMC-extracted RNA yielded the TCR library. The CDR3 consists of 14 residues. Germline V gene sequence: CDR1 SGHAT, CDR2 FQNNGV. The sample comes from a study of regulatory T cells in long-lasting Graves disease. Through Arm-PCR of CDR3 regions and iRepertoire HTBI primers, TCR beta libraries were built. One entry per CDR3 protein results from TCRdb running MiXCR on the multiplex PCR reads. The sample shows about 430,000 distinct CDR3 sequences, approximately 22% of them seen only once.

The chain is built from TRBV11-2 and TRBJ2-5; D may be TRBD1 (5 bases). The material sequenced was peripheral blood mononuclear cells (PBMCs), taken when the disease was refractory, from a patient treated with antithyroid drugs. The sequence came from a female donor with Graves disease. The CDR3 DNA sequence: TGTGCCAGCAGCTTCCCAGGGTCCGCAGAGGCCCAGTACTTC. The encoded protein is CASSFPGSAEAQYF.